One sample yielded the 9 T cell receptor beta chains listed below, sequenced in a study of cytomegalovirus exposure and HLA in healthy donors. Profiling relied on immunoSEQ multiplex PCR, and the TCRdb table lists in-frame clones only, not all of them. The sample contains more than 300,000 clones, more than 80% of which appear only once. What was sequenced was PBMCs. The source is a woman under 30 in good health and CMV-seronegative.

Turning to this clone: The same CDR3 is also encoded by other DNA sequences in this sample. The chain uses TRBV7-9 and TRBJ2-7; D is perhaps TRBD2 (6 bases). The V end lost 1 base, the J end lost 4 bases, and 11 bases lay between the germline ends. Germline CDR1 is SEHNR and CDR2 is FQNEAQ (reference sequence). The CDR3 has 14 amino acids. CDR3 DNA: TGTGCCAGCAGCTTAGTGGGGGGATCTTACGAGCAGTACTTC. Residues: CASSLVGGSYEQYF.

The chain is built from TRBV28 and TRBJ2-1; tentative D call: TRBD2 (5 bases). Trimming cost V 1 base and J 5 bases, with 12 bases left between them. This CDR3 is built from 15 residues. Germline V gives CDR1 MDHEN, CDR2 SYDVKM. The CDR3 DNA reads TGTGCCAGCAGTTTATCCGGGATTCCCAACAATGAGCAGTTCTTC. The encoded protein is CASSLSGIPNNEQFF.

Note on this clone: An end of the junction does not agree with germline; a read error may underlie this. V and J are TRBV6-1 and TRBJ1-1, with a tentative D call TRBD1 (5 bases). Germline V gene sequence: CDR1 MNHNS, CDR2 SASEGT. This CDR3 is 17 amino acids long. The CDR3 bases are TGTGCCAGCAGTGGGCCGGACATTCAAATCTGGAACGCTGAAGCTTTCTTT. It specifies CASSGPDIQIWNAEAFF.

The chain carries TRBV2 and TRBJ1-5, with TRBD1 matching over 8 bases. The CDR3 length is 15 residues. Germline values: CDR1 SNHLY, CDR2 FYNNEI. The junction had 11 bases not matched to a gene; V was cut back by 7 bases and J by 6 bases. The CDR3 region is CASTWDQGAGQPQHF. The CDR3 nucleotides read TGTGCCAGCACGTGGGACCAGGGGGCTGGTCAGCCCCAGCATTTT.

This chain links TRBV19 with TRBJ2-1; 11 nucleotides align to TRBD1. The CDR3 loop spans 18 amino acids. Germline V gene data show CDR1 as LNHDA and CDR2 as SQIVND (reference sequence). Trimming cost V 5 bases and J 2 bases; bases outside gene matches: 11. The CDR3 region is CASSRLGTGGGPYNEQFF. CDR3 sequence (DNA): TGTGCCAGTAGTCGGCTAGGGACAGGGGGGGGCCCCTACAATGAGCAGTTCTTC. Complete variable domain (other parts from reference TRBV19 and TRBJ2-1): DGGITQSPKYLFRKEGQNVTLSCEQNLNHDAMYWYRQDPGQGLRLIYYSQIVNDFQKGDIAEGYSVSREKKESFPLTVTSAQKNPTAFYLCASSRLGTGGGPYNEQFFGPGTRLTVL.

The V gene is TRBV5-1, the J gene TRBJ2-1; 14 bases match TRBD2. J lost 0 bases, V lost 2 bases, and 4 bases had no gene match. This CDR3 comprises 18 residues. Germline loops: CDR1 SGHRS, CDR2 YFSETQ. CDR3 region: CASSFGTSGRSSYNEQFF. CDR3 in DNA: TGCGCCAGCAGCTTCGGGACTAGCGGGAGAAGCTCCTACAATGAGCAGTTCTTC.

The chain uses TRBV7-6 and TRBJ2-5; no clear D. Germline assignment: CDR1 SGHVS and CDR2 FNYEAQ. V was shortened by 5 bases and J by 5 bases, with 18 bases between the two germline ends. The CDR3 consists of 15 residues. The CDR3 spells CASSPPSPLEETQYF. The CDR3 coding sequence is TGTGCCAGCAGCCCGCCCTCCCCTCTGGAGGAGACCCAGTACTTC.

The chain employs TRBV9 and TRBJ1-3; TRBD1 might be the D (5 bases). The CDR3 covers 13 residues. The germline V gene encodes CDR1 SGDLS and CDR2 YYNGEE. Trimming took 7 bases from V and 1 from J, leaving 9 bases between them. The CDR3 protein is CASSGGSGNTIYF. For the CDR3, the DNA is TGTGCCAGCTCCGGGGGATCTGGAAACACCATATATTTT.

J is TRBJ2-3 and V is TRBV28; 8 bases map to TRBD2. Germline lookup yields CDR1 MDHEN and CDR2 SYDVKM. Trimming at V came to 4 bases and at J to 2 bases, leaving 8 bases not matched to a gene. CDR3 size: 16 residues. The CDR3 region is CASSSTTSELTDTQYF. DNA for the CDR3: TGTGCCAGCAGTTCTACGACTAGCGAGCTCACAGATACGCAGTATTTT.